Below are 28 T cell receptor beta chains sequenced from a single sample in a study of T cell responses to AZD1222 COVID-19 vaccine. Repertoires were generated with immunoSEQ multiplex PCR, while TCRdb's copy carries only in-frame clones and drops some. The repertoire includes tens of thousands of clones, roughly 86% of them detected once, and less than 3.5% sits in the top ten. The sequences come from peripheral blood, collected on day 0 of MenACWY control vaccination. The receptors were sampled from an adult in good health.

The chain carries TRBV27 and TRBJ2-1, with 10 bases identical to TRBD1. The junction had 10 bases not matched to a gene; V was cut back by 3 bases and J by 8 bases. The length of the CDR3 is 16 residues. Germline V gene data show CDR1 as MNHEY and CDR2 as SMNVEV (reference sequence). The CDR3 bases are TGTGCCAGCAGTTTGCCCCTGAGACAGGGGGCCGATGAGCAGTTCTTC. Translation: CASSLPLRQGADEQFF.

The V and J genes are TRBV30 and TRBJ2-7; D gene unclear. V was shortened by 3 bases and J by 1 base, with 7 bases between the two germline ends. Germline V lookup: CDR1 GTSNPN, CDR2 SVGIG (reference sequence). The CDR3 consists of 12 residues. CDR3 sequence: CAWRRSSYEQYF. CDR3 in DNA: TGTGCCTGGAGAAGGTCATCCTACGAGCAGTACTTC.

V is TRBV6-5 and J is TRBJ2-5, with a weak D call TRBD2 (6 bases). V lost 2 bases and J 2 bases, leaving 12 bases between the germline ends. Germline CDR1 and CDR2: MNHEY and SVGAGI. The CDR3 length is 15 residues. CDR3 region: CASSYDAGLQETQYF. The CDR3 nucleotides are TGTGCCAGCAGTTACGACGCGGGGTTACAAGAGACCCAGTACTTC.

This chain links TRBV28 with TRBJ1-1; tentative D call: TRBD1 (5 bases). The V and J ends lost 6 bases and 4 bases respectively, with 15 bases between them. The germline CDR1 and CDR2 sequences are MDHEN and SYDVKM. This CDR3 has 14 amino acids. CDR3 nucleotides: TGTGCCAGCAGGTCCGAGGGGTTTGGCACTGAAGCTTTCTTT. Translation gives CASRSEGFGTEAFF.

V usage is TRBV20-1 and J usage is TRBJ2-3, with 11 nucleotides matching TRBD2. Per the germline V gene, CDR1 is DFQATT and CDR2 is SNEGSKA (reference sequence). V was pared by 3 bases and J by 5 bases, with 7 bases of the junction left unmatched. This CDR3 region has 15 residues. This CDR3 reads CSASSTSGDVDTQYF. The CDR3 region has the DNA TGCAGTGCTAGTTCGACTAGCGGGGATGTAGATACGCAGTATTTT.

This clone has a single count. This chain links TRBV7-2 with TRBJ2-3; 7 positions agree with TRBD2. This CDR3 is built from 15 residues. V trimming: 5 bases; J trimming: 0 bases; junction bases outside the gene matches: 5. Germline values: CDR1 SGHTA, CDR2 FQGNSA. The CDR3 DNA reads TGTGCCAGCAGCGCCGGACTAGTGAGCACAGATACGCAGTATTTT. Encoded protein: CASSAGLVSTDTQYF.

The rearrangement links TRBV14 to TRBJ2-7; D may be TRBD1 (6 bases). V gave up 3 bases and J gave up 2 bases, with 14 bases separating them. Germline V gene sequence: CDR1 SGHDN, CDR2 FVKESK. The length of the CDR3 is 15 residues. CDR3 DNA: TGTGCCAGCAGCCATGGCTTCGGGACAACCTACGAGCAGTACTTC. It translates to CASSHGFGTTYEQYF.

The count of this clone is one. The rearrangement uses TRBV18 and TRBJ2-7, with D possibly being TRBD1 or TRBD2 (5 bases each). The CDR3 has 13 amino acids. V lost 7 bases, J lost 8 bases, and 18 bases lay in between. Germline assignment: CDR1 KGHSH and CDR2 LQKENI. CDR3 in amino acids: CASLGTGTAKQYF. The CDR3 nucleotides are TGTGCCAGCTTAGGTACCGGGACGGCTAAGCAGTACTTC.

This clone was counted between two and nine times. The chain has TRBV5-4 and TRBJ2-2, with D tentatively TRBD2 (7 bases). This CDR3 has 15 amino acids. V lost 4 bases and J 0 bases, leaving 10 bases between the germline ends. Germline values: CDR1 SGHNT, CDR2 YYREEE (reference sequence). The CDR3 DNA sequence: TGTGCCAGCAGCGGCGGGGGCGCGAACACCGGGGAGCTGTTTTTT. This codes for CASSGGGANTGELFF.

The CDR3: CASSPGQSPHGYTF. Here the CDR3 DNA reads TGTGCCAGCAGTCCGGGACAGTCGCCTCATGGCTACACCTTC. This rearrangement joins TRBV7-9 to TRBJ1-2, with TRBD1 matching over 7 bases. Germline V gene data show CDR1 as SEHNR and CDR2 as FQNEAQ (reference sequence). V shed 6 bases, J shed 6 bases, and the junction held 10 bases outside the gene matches. CDR3 size: 14 residues.

This CDR3 is CASSYSPTLWGYTF. The DNA for the CDR3 is TGTGCCAGCAGTTACTCCCCTACTCTTTGGGGCTACACCTTC. This rearrangement joins TRBV6-5 to TRBJ1-2; D unclear. Germline V lookup: CDR1 MNHEY, CDR2 SVGAGI. Trimming cost V 0 bases and J 8 bases, with 13 bases left between them. The CDR3 runs to 14 residues.

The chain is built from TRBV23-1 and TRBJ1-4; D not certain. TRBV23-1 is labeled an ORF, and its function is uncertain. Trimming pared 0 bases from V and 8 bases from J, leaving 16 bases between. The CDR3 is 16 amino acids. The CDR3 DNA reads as TGCGCCAGCAGTCAATCGAGAGGGTCACTACGGGAAAAACTGTTTTTT. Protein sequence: CASSQSRGSLREKLFF.

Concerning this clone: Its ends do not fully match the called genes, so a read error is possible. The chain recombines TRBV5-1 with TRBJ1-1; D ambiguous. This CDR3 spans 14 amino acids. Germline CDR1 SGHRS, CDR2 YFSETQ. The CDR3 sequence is CASSFLTGNAEAFF. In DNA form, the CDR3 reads TGCGCCAGCAGCTTCCTGACCGGGAACGCTGAAGCTTTCTTT.

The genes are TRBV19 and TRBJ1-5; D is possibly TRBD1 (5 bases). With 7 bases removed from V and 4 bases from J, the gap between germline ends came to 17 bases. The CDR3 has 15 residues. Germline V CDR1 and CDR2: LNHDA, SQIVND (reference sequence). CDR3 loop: CASNQEGWDNQPQHF. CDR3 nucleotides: TGTGCCAGTAACCAAGAGGGGTGGGATAATCAGCCCCAGCATTTT.

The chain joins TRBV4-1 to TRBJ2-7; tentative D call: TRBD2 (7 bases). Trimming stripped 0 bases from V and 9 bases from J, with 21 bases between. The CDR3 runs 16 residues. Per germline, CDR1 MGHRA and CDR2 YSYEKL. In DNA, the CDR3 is TGCGCCAGCAGCCAAGATCACGGGGGGCTTTCTGTTGGGCAGTACTTC. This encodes CASSQDHGGLSVGQYF.

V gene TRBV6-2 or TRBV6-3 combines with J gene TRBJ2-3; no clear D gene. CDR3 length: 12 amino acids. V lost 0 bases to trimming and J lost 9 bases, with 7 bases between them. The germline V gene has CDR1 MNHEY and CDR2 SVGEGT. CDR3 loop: CASSYSTSTQYF. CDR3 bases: TGTGCCAGCAGTTACTCGACAAGCACGCAGTATTTT.

The chain's CDR3 is CASSLDRTNYEQYF. CDR3 DNA: TGTGCCAGCAGCTTAGACAGGACCAACTACGAGCAGTACTTC. The chain has TRBV7-2 and TRBJ2-7; the D gene is possibly TRBD1 (5 bases). Trimming removed 1 base at V and 3 bases at J, with 10 bases between. This CDR3 contains 14 residues. CDR1 and CDR2 from the germline V gene are SGHTA and FQGNSA.

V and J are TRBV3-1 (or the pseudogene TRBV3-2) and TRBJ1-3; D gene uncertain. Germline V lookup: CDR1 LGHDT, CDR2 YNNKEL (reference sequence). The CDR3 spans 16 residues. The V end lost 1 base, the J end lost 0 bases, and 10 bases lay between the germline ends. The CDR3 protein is CASSQVLVSSGNTIYF. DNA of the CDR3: TGTGCCAGCAGCCAAGTTTTGGTCAGCTCTGGAAACACCATATATTTT.

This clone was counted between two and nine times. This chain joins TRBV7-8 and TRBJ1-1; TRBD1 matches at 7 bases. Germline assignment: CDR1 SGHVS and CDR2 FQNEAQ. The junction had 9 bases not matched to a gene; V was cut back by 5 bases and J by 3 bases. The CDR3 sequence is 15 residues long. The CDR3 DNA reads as TGTGCCAGCAGCACACCGGGACAGAGTTACACTGAAGCTTTCTTT. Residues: CASSTPGQSYTEAFF.

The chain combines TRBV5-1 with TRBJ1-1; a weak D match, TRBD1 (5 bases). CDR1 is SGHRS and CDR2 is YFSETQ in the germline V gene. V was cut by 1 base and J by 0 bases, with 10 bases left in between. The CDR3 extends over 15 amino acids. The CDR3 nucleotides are TGCGCCAGCAGCTTGTCTCAGGGTATGAACACTGAAGCTTTCTTT. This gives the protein CASSLSQGMNTEAFF.

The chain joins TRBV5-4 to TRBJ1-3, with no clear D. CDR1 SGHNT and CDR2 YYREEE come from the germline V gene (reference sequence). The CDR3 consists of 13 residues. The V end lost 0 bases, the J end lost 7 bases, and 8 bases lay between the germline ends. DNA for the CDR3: TGTGCCAGCAGCTTGGGTCTGGAGAACACCATATATTTT. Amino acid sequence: CASSLGLENTIYF.

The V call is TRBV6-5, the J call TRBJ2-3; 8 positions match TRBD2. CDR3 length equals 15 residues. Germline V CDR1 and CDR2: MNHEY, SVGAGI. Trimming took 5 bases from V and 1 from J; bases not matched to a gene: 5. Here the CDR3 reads CASSRLAGGTDTQYF. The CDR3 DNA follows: TGTGCCAGCAGTCGCCTAGCGGGCGGCACAGATACGCAGTATTTT.

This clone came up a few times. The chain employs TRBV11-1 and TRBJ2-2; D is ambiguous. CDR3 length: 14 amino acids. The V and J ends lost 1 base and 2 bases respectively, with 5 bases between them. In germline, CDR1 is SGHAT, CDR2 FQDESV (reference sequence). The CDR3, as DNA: TGTGCCAGCAGCTTAGTGCCTAACACCGGGGAGCTGTTTTTT. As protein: CASSLVPNTGELFF.

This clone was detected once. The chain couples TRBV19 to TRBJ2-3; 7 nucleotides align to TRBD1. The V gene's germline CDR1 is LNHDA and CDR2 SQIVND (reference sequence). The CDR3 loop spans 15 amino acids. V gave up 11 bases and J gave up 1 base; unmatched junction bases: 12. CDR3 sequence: CAGDSGDCGTDTQYF. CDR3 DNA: TGTGCCGGGGACAGTGGCGATTGTGGCACAGATACGCAGTATTTT.

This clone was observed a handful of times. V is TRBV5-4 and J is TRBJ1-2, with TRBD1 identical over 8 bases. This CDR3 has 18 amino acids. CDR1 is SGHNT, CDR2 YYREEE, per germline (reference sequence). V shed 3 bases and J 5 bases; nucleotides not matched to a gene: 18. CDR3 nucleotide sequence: TGTGCCAGCAGCTCCTCTACCACCTTGGACAGGGTCGGATATGGCTACACCTTC. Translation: CASSSSTTLDRVGYGYTF.

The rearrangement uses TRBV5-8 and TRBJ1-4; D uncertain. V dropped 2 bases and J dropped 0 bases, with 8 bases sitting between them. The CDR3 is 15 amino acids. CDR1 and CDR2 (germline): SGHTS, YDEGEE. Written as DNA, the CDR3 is TGTGCCAGCAGCTTCGGACTTTCAACTAATGAAAAACTGTTTTTT. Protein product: CASSFGLSTNEKLFF.

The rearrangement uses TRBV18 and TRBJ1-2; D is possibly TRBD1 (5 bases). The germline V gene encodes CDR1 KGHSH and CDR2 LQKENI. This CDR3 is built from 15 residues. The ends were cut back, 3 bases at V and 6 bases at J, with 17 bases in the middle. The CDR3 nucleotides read TGTGCCAGCTCACCGCAACCCACGGGGCGGGATGGCTACACCTTC. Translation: CASSPQPTGRDGYTF.

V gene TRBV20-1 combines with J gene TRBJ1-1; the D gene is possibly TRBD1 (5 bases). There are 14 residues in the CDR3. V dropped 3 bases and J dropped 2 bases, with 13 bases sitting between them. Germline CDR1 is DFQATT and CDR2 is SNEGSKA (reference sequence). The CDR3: CSASRGDLNTEAFF. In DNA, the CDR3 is TGCAGTGCTAGTCGAGGGGACCTTAACACTGAAGCTTTCTTT.